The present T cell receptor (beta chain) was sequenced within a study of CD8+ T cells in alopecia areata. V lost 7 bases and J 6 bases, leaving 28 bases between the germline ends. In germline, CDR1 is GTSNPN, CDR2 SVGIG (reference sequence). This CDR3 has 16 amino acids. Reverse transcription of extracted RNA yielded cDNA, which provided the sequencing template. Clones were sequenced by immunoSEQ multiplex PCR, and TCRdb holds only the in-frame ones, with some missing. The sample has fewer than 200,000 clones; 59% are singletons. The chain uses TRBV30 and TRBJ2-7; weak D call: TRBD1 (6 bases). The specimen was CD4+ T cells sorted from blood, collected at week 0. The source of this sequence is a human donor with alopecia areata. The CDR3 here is CAFKNINRDLLSEQYF. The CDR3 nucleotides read TGTGCCTTCAAAAACATCAACAGGGATCTACTCTCCGAGCAGTACTTC.